This passage covers 26 T cell receptor beta chains from one sample sequenced in a study of blood T cell repertoires in COVID-19. The assay was immunoSEQ multiplex PCR, and TCRdb's table has in-frame clones only and misses some. The sample lists around 250,000 clones; approximately 81% were seen once. Specimen: PBMCs or T cells enriched from blood (not recorded which). Source of these receptors: a woman in her 50s who had been exposed to COVID-19.

The CDR3 DNA reads as TGTGCCAGCAGCTCCTCGGACAGGGTTCACTTCGAGCAGTACTTC. Its translation is CASSSSDRVHFEQYF. This chain links TRBV11-2 with TRBJ2-7; the match to TRBD1 covers 8 bases. CDR3 length: 15 amino acids. V shed 4 bases, J shed 6 bases, and the junction held 11 bases outside the gene matches. Germline V gives CDR1 SGHAT, CDR2 FQNNGV.

The chain uses TRBV18 and TRBJ2-5; D gene unclear. This CDR3 comprises 15 residues. The ends were cut back, 4 bases at V and 3 bases at J, with 15 bases in the middle. The V gene's germline CDR1 is KGHSH and CDR2 LQKENI. The CDR3 protein is CASSLATSLKETQYF. The CDR3 coding sequence is TGTGCCAGCTCACTAGCCACGTCGCTAAAAGAGACCCAGTACTTC.

This chain joins TRBV4-2 and TRBJ2-5; 9 bases agree with TRBD2. The length of the CDR3 is 15 residues. The J segment lost 2 bases and the V segment lost 5 bases, leaving 6 bases of the junction unmatched. Germline CDR1 LGHNA, CDR2 YNFKEQ. The CDR3 DNA reads TGTGCCAGCAGCGTCGAGCGGGGGGCACAAGAGACCCAGTACTTC. Translation: CASSVERGAQETQYF.

This clone was observed at least ten times. The chain joins TRBV7-2 to TRBJ1-5; the D is unclear. The V end lost 2 bases, the J end lost 1 base, and 15 bases lay between the germline ends. Germline V gives CDR1 SGHTA, CDR2 FQGNSA. There are 17 residues in the CDR3. The CDR3 reads CASSLRAGILSNQPQHF. The CDR3 DNA is TGTGCCAGCAGCTTACGGGCCGGGATATTAAGCAATCAGCCCCAGCATTTT. The full variable domain, its missing parts supplied by reference TRBV7-2 and TRBJ1-5, is GAGVSQSPSNKVTEKGKDVELRCDPISGHTALYWYRQSLGQGLEFLIYFQGNSAPDKSGLPSDRFSAERTGGSVSTLTIQRTQQEDSAVYLCASSLRAGILSNQPQHFGDGTRLSIL.

The rearrangement links TRBV5-4 to TRBJ2-2; 10 bases agree with TRBD1. Trimming at V came to 4 bases and at J to 2 bases, leaving 5 bases not matched to a gene. CDR3 size: 16 residues. Looked up from germline, CDR1 is SGHNT and CDR2 is YYREEE (reference sequence). CDR3 sequence reads: CASSSRDRGNTGELFF. CDR3 DNA: TGTGCCAGCAGCAGCCGGGACAGGGGAAACACCGGGGAGCTGTTTTTT. Variable domain in full (rest from reference TRBV5-4 and TRBJ2-2): ETGVTQSPTHLIKTRGQQVTLRCSSQSGHNTVSWYQQALGQGPQFIFQYYREEENGRGNFPPRFSGLQFPNYSSELNVNALELDDSALYLCASSSRDRGNTGELFFGEGSRLTVL.

The CDR3 loop reads CASSLVGGPLNYGYTF. CDR3 nucleotide sequence: TGTGCCAGCAGCTTAGTCGGGGGGCCCCTTAACTATGGCTACACCTTC. The gene calls are TRBV7-2 and TRBJ1-2; weak D call: TRBD1 (6 bases). The CDR3 runs 16 residues. The V end lost 1 base, the J end lost 1 base, and 13 bases lay between the germline ends. The V gene's germline CDR1 is SGHTA and CDR2 FQGNSA.

In its sample, this clone was seen once. This sequence joins TRBV6-2 or TRBV6-3 and TRBJ2-3; TRBD2 agrees at 10 bases. Germline CDR1 is MNHEY and CDR2 is SVGEGT. After removal of 5 bases from V and 4 bases from J, the junction contained 12 bases not matched to a gene. This CDR3 has 17 amino acids. As DNA, the CDR3 is TGTGCCAGCAGTAATAGCGGGAGGAGGGGTGTAGCAGATACGCAGTATTTT. This codes for CASSNSGRRGVADTQYF.

V and J are TRBV5-1 and TRBJ2-7, with 9 bases lining up with TRBD1. Germline lookup yields CDR1 SGHRS and CDR2 YFSETQ. The J segment lost 1 base and the V segment lost 4 bases, leaving 6 bases of the junction unmatched. The CDR3 sequence is 15 residues long. CDR3 sequence (DNA): TGCGCCAGCAGCCTTGGACAGGGGACGTCCTACGAGCAGTACTTC. Amino acid sequence: CASSLGQGTSYEQYF. The whole variable domain, filled in from reference TRBV5-1 and TRBJ2-7, reads KAGVTQTPRYLIKTRGQQVTLSCSPISGHRSVSWYQQTPGQGLQFLFEYFSETQRNKGNFPGRFSGRQFSNSRSEMNVSTLELGDSALYLCASSLGQGTSYEQYFGPGTRLTVT.

The V gene is TRBV6-2 or TRBV6-3, the J gene TRBJ2-1; TRBD2 agrees at 13 bases. This CDR3 is built from 17 residues. CDR1 MNHEY and CDR2 SVGEGT come from the germline V gene. V was clipped by 5 bases and J by 5 bases; unmatched bases: 9. The CDR3 DNA sequence: TGTGCCAGCAGTGCCGGACTAGCGGGGGTCTATCACAATGAGCAGTTCTTC. Protein: CASSAGLAGVYHNEQFF.

The V and J genes are TRBV5-1 and TRBJ1-2, with 8 bases matching TRBD1. Per the germline V gene, CDR1 is SGHRS and CDR2 is YFSETQ. V was pared by 1 base and J by 3 bases, with 2 bases of the junction left unmatched. The CDR3 runs 14 residues. The CDR3 reads CASSLQGADYGYTF. The CDR3 DNA follows: TGCGCCAGCAGCTTGCAGGGGGCGGACTATGGCTACACCTTC.

This chain uses TRBV13 with TRBJ1-1; D gene uncertain. Germline V gene data show CDR1 as PRHDT and CDR2 as FYEKMQ (reference sequence). With 4 bases removed from V and 7 bases from J, the gap between germline ends came to 10 bases. CDR3 length equals 12 residues. The CDR3 sequence: CASSSRGLEAFF. The CDR3, as DNA: TGTGCCAGCAGCTCCCGTGGACTTGAAGCTTTCTTT.

With respect to this clone: Other DNA sequences in this specimen translate into the identical CDR3. The CDR3 reads CASSVGQGNYGYTF. The CDR3 coding sequence is TGTGCCAGCAGCGTCGGACAGGGGAACTATGGCTACACCTTC. The chain is built from TRBV9 and TRBJ1-2, with 9 nucleotides matching TRBD1. The CDR3 covers 14 residues. The trim removed 2 bases at V and 2 bases at J, leaving 1 base unmatched. Germline-derived CDR1 and CDR2 are SGDLS and YYNGEE.

The chain carries TRBV29-1 and TRBJ2-3; 9 bases line up with TRBD2. Unmatched junction bases numbered 10, after V lost 2 bases and J lost 7 bases. The CDR3 has 15 amino acids. From germline, CDR1 is SQVTM and CDR2 ANQGSEA. CDR3 sequence reads: CSVEHNSGGGYTQYF. In DNA form, the CDR3 reads TGCAGCGTTGAACACAATAGCGGGGGCGGATATACGCAGTATTTT.

The rearrangement links TRBV27 to TRBJ2-3; D is possibly TRBD2 (5 bases). Germline assignment: CDR1 MNHEY and CDR2 SMNVEV (reference sequence). The CDR3 is 14 residues long. V lost 6 bases to trimming and J lost 6 bases, with 16 bases between them. The CDR3 coding sequence is TGTGCCAGCAGCCGACAATTGGGAGCCGATACGCAGTATTTT. Amino acids: CASSRQLGADTQYF.

This chain connects TRBV3-1 (or the pseudogene TRBV3-2) to TRBJ2-7, with 8 nucleotides matching TRBD1. The V gene's germline CDR1 is LGHDT and CDR2 YNNKEL (reference sequence). CDR3 length equals 16 residues. Unmatched junction bases numbered 10, after V lost 3 bases and J lost 3 bases. In DNA form, the CDR3 reads TGTGCCAGCAGCCACCGCCTGGGACAGGCTATCTACGAGCAGTACTTC. Amino acid sequence: CASSHRLGQAIYEQYF.

The J gene is TRBJ2-7, the V gene TRBV7-9, with D possibly being TRBD1 (6 bases). Looked up from germline, CDR1 is SEHNR and CDR2 is FQNEAQ (reference sequence). Trimming cost V 6 bases and J 3 bases, with 24 bases left between them. This CDR3 spans 17 amino acids. In nucleotides, the CDR3 is TGTGCCAGCAGTCACCCAAATGACCAGGGGAACTTCTACGAGCAGTACTTC. Translated: CASSHPNDQGNFYEQYF.

This clone was picked up one time. The chain uses TRBV27 and TRBJ1-5, with a weak D call TRBD1 (5 bases). The germline V gene has CDR1 MNHEY and CDR2 SMNVEV (reference sequence). Trimming stripped 3 bases from V and 5 bases from J, with 11 bases between. This CDR3 contains 14 residues. Here the CDR3 reads CASSFRQGDQPQHF. CDR3 nucleotide sequence: TGTGCCAGCAGTTTTAGGCAGGGTGATCAGCCCCAGCATTTT.

This chain uses TRBV9 with TRBJ2-3, with 11 nucleotides matching TRBD1. V was pared by 4 bases and J by 5 bases, with 9 bases of the junction left unmatched. The CDR3 has 16 residues. Germline assignment: CDR1 SGDLS and CDR2 YYNGEE. The CDR3 here is CASSFQDRGRGDTQYF. For the CDR3, the DNA is TGTGCCAGCAGCTTCCAGGACAGGGGGCGAGGAGATACGCAGTATTTT.

This clone has just one count. The genes are TRBV18 and TRBJ1-5; D might be TRBD1 (6 bases). The CDR3 covers 15 residues. Trimming pared 3 bases from V and 4 bases from J, leaving 13 bases between. Germline V gives CDR1 KGHSH, CDR2 LQKENI. CDR3 nucleotide sequence: TGTGCCAGCTCACCGGACAGCCGAGCGAATCAGCCCCAGCATTTT. This sequence encodes CASSPDSRANQPQHF.

The chain is built from TRBV5-8 and TRBJ2-2; TRBD1 matches 7 bases. V lost 4 bases and J lost 7; bases outside the gene matches: 1. In germline, CDR1 is SGHTS, CDR2 YDEGEE. The CDR3 is made up of 12 amino acids. The CDR3 loop is CASSRTGGELFF. CDR3 in DNA: TGTGCCAGCAGCCGGACAGGCGGGGAGCTGTTTTTT.

This chain connects TRBV6-2 or TRBV6-3 to TRBJ1-2; no clear D. V lost 6 bases to trimming and J lost 4 bases, with 18 bases between them. The germline V gene has CDR1 MNHEY and CDR2 SVGEGT. This CDR3 spans 15 amino acids. This CDR3 reads CASSSTTPDPYGYTF. DNA of the CDR3: TGTGCCAGCAGCTCGACAACGCCCGACCCCTATGGCTACACCTTC.

The chain carries TRBV19 and TRBJ1-2; 8 bases align to TRBD1. The CDR3 has 14 residues. V shed 5 bases and J 8 bases; nucleotides not matched to a gene: 10. Per the germline V gene, CDR1 is LNHDA and CDR2 is SQIVND (reference sequence). The CDR3 nucleotides read TGTGCCAGTAGTGAAGACAGGGGAAGAAGAGGCTACACCTTC. This sequence encodes CASSEDRGRRGYTF.

In this sample, this clone turned up once. This chain joins TRBV7-8 and TRBJ2-7; 7 bases agree with TRBD1. Germline CDR1 reads SGHVS; CDR2 reads FQNEAQ. The V and J ends lost 4 bases and 3 bases, in that order; junction bases with no gene match: 3. The CDR3 sequence is 13 residues long. CDR3 region: CASSSTGNYEQYF. The CDR3 DNA reads TGTGCCAGCAGCTCGACAGGGAACTACGAGCAGTACTTC. The variable domain in full, completed from reference TRBV7-8 and TRBJ2-7, reads GAGVSQSPRYKVAKRGQDVALRCDPISGHVSLFWYQQALGQGPEFLTYFQNEAQLDKSGLPSDRFFAERPEGSVSTLKIQRTQQEDSAVYLCASSSTGNYEQYFGPGTRLTVT.

The chain carries TRBV5-6 and TRBJ1-1; 10 bases are shared with TRBD1. The CDR3 consists of 16 residues. Per germline, CDR1 SGHDT and CDR2 YYEEEE. After removal of 3 bases from V and 3 bases from J, the junction contained 8 bases not matched to a gene. The DNA for the CDR3 is TGTGCCAGCAGCTACCGGACAGGGGGTTTTGACACTGAAGCTTTCTTT. This encodes CASSYRTGGFDTEAFF.

The chain carries TRBV7-2 and TRBJ1-2, with a tentative D call TRBD1 (6 bases). CDR3 length: 15 amino acids. Germline CDR1 and CDR2: SGHTA and FQGNSA. V dropped 1 base and J dropped 2 bases, with 11 bases sitting between them. CDR3 sequence: CASSLGQEANYGYTF. CDR3 sequence (DNA): TGTGCCAGCAGCTTAGGACAGGAGGCAAACTATGGCTACACCTTC.

V is TRBV28 and J is TRBJ2-7, with 11 bases aligning to TRBD1. Per germline, CDR1 MDHEN and CDR2 SYDVKM. There are 17 residues in the CDR3. Trimming removed 5 bases from V and 3 bases from J; junction bases left unmatched: 12. The CDR3 DNA reads TGTGCCAGCAGTGAGCCCTTAGCCGGGACAGGGGGCTACGAGCAGTACTTC. Translated, it gives CASSEPLAGTGGYEQYF.